Below, one TCR beta chain is given with its context. This entry comes from a study of blood T cell repertoires in COVID-19. Study-level information: Acute and convalescent COVID-19 samples came from the United States, Italy and Spain. PBMCs, B-cell-depleted T cells, or T cells provided the cDNA or gDNA that made up the material.

The method was immunoSEQ multiplex PCR; TCRdb's version includes in-frame clones alone and lacks a portion of them. The repertoire holds about 240,000 clones, roughly four fifths seen once, with approximately 4.5% in the top ten. The V end was cut by 4 bases, the J end by 7 bases, with 13 bases between. Germline CDR1 and CDR2: WNHNN and SYGVQD (reference sequence). CDR3 length equals 13 residues. The receptor comes from a woman between 65 and 79 years old with acute or convalescent COVID-19. Specimen: peripheral blood. The genes are TRBV10-1 and TRBJ2-5; tentatively, D is TRBD1 (5 bases). This CDR3 is CASSAYRTGTQYF. CDR3 nucleotides: TGCGCCAGCAGTGCCTACAGGACCGGGACCCAGTACTTC.